This passage covers 22 T cell receptor beta chains from one sample sequenced in a study of blood T cell repertoires in COVID-19. Produced via immunoSEQ multiplex PCR; TCRdb's table is partial and in-frame only. The sample lists under 250,000 clones; 70% to 85% were seen once. Sequencing was performed on PBMCs or T cells enriched from blood (not recorded which). These receptors all come from a woman aged 60 to 75 who had recovered from COVID-19.

This clone was seen once. The chain has TRBV18 and TRBJ1-4; D is possibly TRBD1 (6 bases). V was shortened by 6 bases and J by 7 bases, with 15 bases between the two germline ends. CDR3 size: 14 residues. Germline CDR1 is KGHSH and CDR2 is LQKENI. The CDR3 reads CASSDEGGGEKLFF. Here the CDR3 DNA reads TGTGCCAGCTCCGACGAGGGAGGGGGTGAAAAACTGTTTTTT.

This chain uses TRBV5-8 with TRBJ2-7; D is unresolved. Germline loops: CDR1 SGHTS, CDR2 YDEGEE. There are 12 residues in the CDR3. V lost 3 bases and J 6 bases, leaving 10 bases between the germline ends. This CDR3 reads CASSSTHGEQYF. The CDR3 DNA follows: TGTGCCAGCAGCTCCACTCACGGCGAGCAGTACTTC.

The V and J genes are TRBV6-6 and TRBJ1-1; the match to TRBD1 covers 7 bases. CDR3 length equals 16 residues. The V gene end was trimmed by 0 bases and the J gene end by 3 bases; junction bases not matched to a gene: 7. CDR1 and CDR2 (germline): MNHNY, SVGAGI (reference sequence). The CDR3 reads CASSYSTGKMDTEAFF. CDR3 sequence (DNA): TGTGCCAGCAGTTACTCGACAGGGAAGATGGACACTGAAGCTTTCTTT.

This clone was detected only a few times. The chain recombines TRBV7-9 with TRBJ1-2; 8 bases fit TRBD1. The CDR3 is 13 residues long. Unmatched junction bases numbered 1, after V lost 4 bases and J lost 3 bases. Germline V CDR1 and CDR2: SEHNR, FQNEAQ (reference sequence). This CDR3 is CASSSDRDYGYTF. The CDR3 DNA is TGTGCCAGCAGCTCGGACAGGGACTATGGCTACACCTTC.

V and J are TRBV7-9 and TRBJ1-6; 7 positions match TRBD1. The V segment lost 5 bases and the J segment 9 bases; nucleotides outside the gene matches: 7. The V gene's germline CDR1 is SEHNR and CDR2 FQNEAQ (reference sequence). This CDR3 contains 14 residues. The chain's CDR3 is CASSPQGGGSPLHF. CDR3 bases: TGTGCCAGCAGCCCCCAGGGGGGTGGTTCACCCCTCCACTTT. Full variable domain (rest looked up from reference TRBV7-9 and TRBJ1-6): DTGVSQNPRHKITKRGQNVTFRCDPISEHNRLYWYRQTLGQGPEFLTYFQNEAQLEKSRLLSDRFSAERPKGSFSTLEIQRTEQGDSAMYLCASSPQGGGSPLHFGNGTRLTVT.

This clone has only one observation. V usage is TRBV11-2 and J usage is TRBJ1-1; D gene ambiguous. V dropped 3 bases and J dropped 6 bases, with 14 bases sitting between them. Germline V gene lookup returns CDR1 SGHAT and CDR2 FQNNGV. This CDR3 has 14 residues. The CDR3 DNA reads as TGTGCCAGCAGCTTCTGGGGAGGGTCCGCTGAAGCTTTCTTT. Translation gives CASSFWGGSAEAFF.

The chain recombines TRBV7-8 with TRBJ1-2, with D possibly being TRBD1 (6 bases). The V gene lost 5 bases and the J gene lost 0 bases, with 22 bases spanning the gap. Germline CDR1 reads SGHVS; CDR2 reads FQNEAQ. This CDR3 spans 18 amino acids. The CDR3 DNA follows: TGTGCCAGCAGCCCTTACGGTTATGACAGGACGTCTAACTATGGCTACACCTTC. Translated: CASSPYGYDRTSNYGYTF.

The chain carries TRBV25-1 and TRBJ2-1; TRBD1 aligns across 9 bases. Per germline, CDR1 MGHDK and CDR2 SYGVNS. This CDR3 comprises 16 residues. V dropped 5 bases and J dropped 2; count of bases not matched to a gene: 7. The CDR3 nucleotides are TGTGCCAGCAGTTCTCACCGGGACAGGGCCTACAATGAGCAGTTCTTC. The encoded protein is CASSSHRDRAYNEQFF.

The rearrangement links TRBV3-1 (or the pseudogene TRBV3-2) to TRBJ1-2, with D perhaps TRBD1 (5 bases). The CDR3 covers 16 residues. CDR1 and CDR2 from the germline V gene are LGHDT and YNNKEL (reference sequence). Trimming cost V 1 base and J 8 bases, with 20 bases left between them. CDR3 region: CASSQAASRAKSGYTF. DNA of the CDR3: TGTGCCAGCAGCCAAGCTGCGTCCAGGGCTAAAAGCGGCTACACCTTC.

The chain employs TRBV6-5 and TRBJ2-1; 8 bases are a match to TRBD1. CDR3 length equals 14 residues. V gave up 6 bases and J gave up 4 bases; unmatched junction bases: 5. Germline CDR1 MNHEY, CDR2 SVGAGI. CDR3 in amino acids: CASRRQGNYNEQFF. CDR3 nucleotide sequence: TGTGCCAGCAGACGACAGGGGAATTACAATGAGCAGTTCTTC.

The rearrangement uses TRBV15 and TRBJ1-5; maybe TRBD1 (6 bases). Germline lookup yields CDR1 LNHNV and CDR2 YYDKDF (reference sequence). The CDR3 consists of 14 residues. V was cut by 1 base and J by 4 bases, with 8 bases left in between. DNA of the CDR3: TGTGCCACCAGCAGAGGGACAGCGAATCAGCCCCAGCATTTT. Its protein is CATSRGTANQPQHF.

This sequence joins TRBV11-1 and TRBJ1-2; 8 bases match TRBD1. Germline trimming cut 1 base from V and 7 bases from J; bases unmatched to any gene: 8. The germline CDR1 and CDR2 sequences are SGHAT and FQDESV (reference sequence). This CDR3 region has 15 residues. Here the CDR3 reads CASSLGSDRGSGYTF. CDR3 nucleotides: TGTGCCAGCAGCTTAGGGTCCGACAGGGGTTCTGGCTACACCTTC.

About this clone itself: The sample has other DNA sequences that encode this CDR3 too. The chain recombines TRBV6-5 with TRBJ2-5; no reliable D call. The V gene's germline CDR1 is MNHEY and CDR2 SVGAGI. This CDR3 contains 14 residues. Deletions cut 2 bases from V and 2 bases from J, with 9 bases between. The CDR3 reads CASSYLRAQETQYF. In DNA form, the CDR3 reads TGTGCCAGCAGTTACCTGAGAGCTCAAGAGACCCAGTACTTC.

The V and J genes are TRBV3-1 (or the pseudogene TRBV3-2) and TRBJ2-1; possibly TRBD1 for D (6 bases). The V end was cut by 1 base, the J end by 8 bases, with 15 bases between. Germline V gives CDR1 LGHDT, CDR2 YNNKEL (reference sequence). This CDR3 is built from 15 residues. The CDR3 DNA sequence: TGTGCCAGCAGCCAAGGTTCAACAGGGATAGATGAGCAGTTCTTC. As protein: CASSQGSTGIDEQFF.

The chain joins TRBV2 to TRBJ1-2; maybe TRBD1 (6 bases). Per the germline V gene, CDR1 is SNHLY and CDR2 is FYNNEI. The CDR3 runs 13 residues. V shed 4 bases and J shed 7 bases, with 13 bases lying between them. The CDR3 DNA is TGTGCCAGCAGTGGAGTCAGGGGATCTGGCTACACCTTC. This sequence encodes CASSGVRGSGYTF.

V is TRBV7-8 and J is TRBJ1-2; unclear D gene. V was trimmed by 1 base and J by 5 bases, leaving 11 bases between them. CDR1 and CDR2 (germline): SGHVS, FQNEAQ. There are 14 residues in the CDR3. This CDR3 reads CASSLGTEGYGYTF. CDR3 bases: TGTGCCAGCAGCTTAGGCACAGAGGGATATGGCTACACCTTC.

The rearrangement links TRBV5-6 to TRBJ1-5; no definite D call. The V gene's germline CDR1 is SGHDT and CDR2 YYEEEE. The CDR3 loop spans 14 amino acids. With 1 base removed from V and 0 bases from J, the gap between germline ends came to 5 bases. This CDR3 is CASSLIHSNQPQHF. DNA for the CDR3: TGTGCCAGCAGCTTGATTCATAGCAATCAGCCCCAGCATTTT.

The chain combines TRBV7-2 with TRBJ1-3; D gene unclear. V lost 5 bases to trimming and J lost 3 bases, with 14 bases between them. Per the germline V gene, CDR1 is SGHTA and CDR2 is FQGNSA. There are 15 residues in the CDR3. The chain's CDR3 is CASSPYGVLGNTIYF. CDR3 bases: TGTGCCAGCAGCCCCTACGGGGTTCTTGGAAACACCATATATTTT.

This clone was detected only once. The V and J genes are TRBV6-1 and TRBJ1-4; D is ambiguous. V lost 4 bases, J lost 0 bases, and 15 bases lay in between. Germline V gene sequence: CDR1 MNHNS, CDR2 SASEGT. The CDR3 consists of 17 residues. The CDR3 region is CASSGGWGDATNEKLFF. CDR3 nucleotide sequence: TGTGCCAGCAGTGGGGGTTGGGGAGATGCAACTAATGAAAAACTGTTTTTT.

V and J are TRBV3-1 (or the pseudogene TRBV3-2) and TRBJ2-3, with TRBD2 matching over 11 bases. The CDR3 length is 17 residues. Germline trimming cut 4 bases from V and 4 bases from J; bases unmatched to any gene: 10. CDR1 is LGHDT and CDR2 is YNNKEL in the germline V gene (reference sequence). The CDR3 spells CASSLRGLAVNPDTQYF. CDR3 in DNA: TGTGCCAGCAGCCTCCGGGGACTAGCGGTTAATCCAGATACGCAGTATTTT.

The chain couples TRBV7-2 to TRBJ2-1, with 7 bases that match TRBD1. The germline V gene has CDR1 SGHTA and CDR2 FQGNSA. There are 14 residues in the CDR3. Trimming removed 5 bases from V and 3 bases from J; junction bases left unmatched: 4. CDR3 in amino acids: CASSPTGSYNEQFF. The CDR3 coding sequence is TGTGCCAGCAGCCCGACAGGGAGCTACAATGAGCAGTTCTTC. Full variable domain (outside the CDR3, taken from reference TRBV7-2 and TRBJ2-1): GAGVSQSPSNKVTEKGKDVELRCDPISGHTALYWYRQSLGQGLEFLIYFQGNSAPDKSGLPSDRFSAERTGGSVSTLTIQRTQQEDSAVYLCASSPTGSYNEQFFGPGTRLTVL.

This clone was found once. The rearrangement links TRBV5-1 to TRBJ2-1, with TRBD2 matching 13 bases. The CDR3 length is 16 residues. Germline-derived CDR1 and CDR2 are SGHRS and YFSETQ. With 4 bases clipped from V and 7 bases from J, the junction kept 8 bases outside the gene matches. CDR3 in amino acids: CASSPTGTSGKNEQFF. The CDR3, as DNA: TGCGCCAGCAGCCCTACCGGGACTAGCGGGAAGAATGAGCAGTTCTTC.